These 28 T cell receptor beta chains share one sample of origin, sequenced in a study of CD8+ T cells in alopecia areata. In each case, RNA was isolated and then reverse transcribed into cDNA as the sequencing template. Data came from immunoSEQ multiplex PCR; TCRdb stores just in-frame clones and leaves some out. The sample shows about 100,000 clones, roughly 56% of them seen only once. Treatment described: oral pan-JAK inhibitor, 5-10 mg twice daily. The sequencing here drew on CD8+ T cells sorted from blood, taken between weeks 55 and 65, from a patient treated with tofacitinib. These receptors originate from a human donor with alopecia areata.

The chain joins TRBV18 to TRBJ2-2; 9 bases are shared with TRBD2. With V trimmed by 1 base and J by 0 bases, 3 bases remained unmatched. Germline lookup yields CDR1 KGHSH and CDR2 LQKENI. This CDR3 is built from 17 residues. CDR3 sequence: CASSPLLAGTNTGELFF. CDR3 coding DNA: TGTGCCAGCTCACCACTGCTAGCGGGGACGAACACCGGGGAGCTGTTTTTT.

CDR3 bases: TGCGCCAGCAGCGGGACAGGGCGGACCTACGAGCAGTACTTC. This translates into CASSGTGRTYEQYF. V gene TRBV4-1 combines with J gene TRBJ2-7; 9 nucleotides align to TRBD1. This CDR3 comprises 14 residues. The V segment lost 5 bases and the J segment 2 bases; nucleotides outside the gene matches: 4. CDR1 MGHRA and CDR2 YSYEKL come from the germline V gene.

The V and J genes are TRBV7-2 and TRBJ2-1; 8 nucleotides line up with TRBD2. Trimming at V came to 5 bases and at J to 3 bases, leaving 9 bases not matched to a gene. This CDR3 is 16 amino acids long. Germline V CDR1 and CDR2: SGHTA, FQGNSA. The CDR3 protein is CASSQHGLAGYNEQFF. The CDR3 DNA follows: TGTGCCAGCAGCCAACACGGACTAGCCGGCTACAATGAGCAGTTCTTC.

V and J are TRBV14 and TRBJ2-3; TRBD2 matches 9 bases. This CDR3 has 13 amino acids. Germline CDR1 is SGHDN and CDR2 is FVKESK. The ends lost 5 bases at V and 7 bases at J; junction bases unmatched: 4. The CDR3 coding sequence is TGTGCCAGCAGCACGCGGGGGGGACATACGCAGTATTTT. Protein product: CASSTRGGHTQYF. The full variable domain, rest sourced from reference TRBV14 and TRBJ2-3, is EAGVTQFPSHSVIEKGQTVTLRCDPISGHDNLYWYRRVMGKEIKFLLHFVKESKQDESGMPNNRFLAERTGGTYSTLKVQPAELEDSGVYFCASSTRGGHTQYFGPGTRLTVL.

The rearrangement joins TRBV13 to TRBJ1-1; the D is unclear. Deletions cut 0 bases from V and 7 bases from J, with 9 bases between. The CDR3 contains 13 residues. Per the germline V gene, CDR1 is PRHDT and CDR2 is FYEKMQ (reference sequence). CDR3 sequence (DNA): TGTGCCAGCAGCTTAGGTATTGGGTTTGAAGCTTTCTTT. Translating gives CASSLGIGFEAFF.

The V call is TRBV6-6, the J call TRBJ2-1, with D unresolved. V lost 7 bases, J lost 6 bases, and 10 bases lay in between. Germline lookup yields CDR1 MNHNY and CDR2 SVGAGI (reference sequence). This CDR3 is 12 amino acids long. The CDR3 loop reads CASMVSANEQFF. As DNA, the CDR3 is TGTGCCAGCATGGTGTCAGCCAATGAGCAGTTCTTC.

In this sample, this clone is medium-sized (0.01 to 0.1%). The genes are TRBV6-6 and TRBJ2-7; either TRBD1 or TRBD2 may supply D (5 bases each). CDR1 and CDR2 (germline): MNHNY, SVGAGI (reference sequence). This CDR3 has 15 amino acids. V lost 0 bases and J lost 2, with 11 bases in between. CDR3 sequence (DNA): TGTGCCAGCAGTTACTCCTCCGGGGACCCCTACGAGCAGTACTTC. Translated: CASSYSSGDPYEQYF.

This clone appeared a few times. The chain carries TRBV29-1 and TRBJ1-4; a weak D match, TRBD1 (5 bases). V was pared by 4 bases and J by 12 bases, with 12 bases between. The CDR3 covers 11 residues. Germline CDR1 and CDR2: SQVTM and ANQGSEA. Here the CDR3 reads CSVGRGEELFF. CDR3 nucleotides: TGCAGCGTTGGAAGGGGTGAGGAACTGTTTTTT.

This clone was detected only a few times. V usage is TRBV6-5 and J usage is TRBJ1-5, with D uncertain. The germline V gene encodes CDR1 MNHEY and CDR2 SVGAGI. The CDR3 is made up of 13 amino acids. V lost 4 bases, J lost 7 bases, and 11 bases lay in between. CDR3 sequence reads: CASSSGLRQPQHF. The DNA of the CDR3 is TGTGCCAGCAGTTCCGGACTCCGGCAGCCCCAGCATTTT.

This clone was counted a few times. The chain couples TRBV19 to TRBJ1-5; weak D call: TRBD1 (6 bases). V was shortened by 5 bases and J by 4 bases, with 12 bases between the two germline ends. The CDR3 spans 14 residues. Germline values: CDR1 LNHDA, CDR2 SQIVND (reference sequence). CDR3 residues: CASSPTDRNQPQHF. The CDR3 region has the DNA TGTGCCAGTAGTCCTACTGACAGGAATCAGCCCCAGCATTTT.

The chain employs TRBV6-5 and TRBJ1-2; D is undetermined. V lost 2 bases and J lost 3, with 10 bases in between. The length of the CDR3 is 14 residues. The germline CDR1 and CDR2 sequences are MNHEY and SVGAGI. The CDR3: CASSYGREDYGYTF. CDR3 nucleotides: TGTGCCAGCAGTTACGGCAGAGAGGACTATGGCTACACCTTC.

This clone showed up just a few times. This chain connects TRBV27 to TRBJ1-5; the D is unclear. CDR1 MNHEY and CDR2 SMNVEV come from the germline V gene (reference sequence). CDR3 length equals 8 residues. V was trimmed by 11 bases and J by 9 bases, leaving 5 bases between them. CDR3 nucleotides: TGTGCCGCCGGGCCCCAGCATTTT. Translated: CAAGPQHF.

Turning to this clone: Other nucleotide sequences from this sample produce the same CDR3. The chain combines TRBV7-9 with TRBJ2-7, with D possibly being TRBD1 (6 bases). This CDR3 contains 12 residues. The V end was cut by 5 bases, the J end by 4 bases, with 9 bases between. The germline gives CDR1 SEHNR, CDR2 FQNEAQ (reference sequence). The CDR3 region has the DNA TGTGCCAGCAGCCCTACAGGGTACGAGCAGTACTTC. This codes for CASSPTGYEQYF.

The chain combines TRBV29-1 with TRBJ2-1; the D gene is possibly TRBD1 (6 bases). Trimming pared 3 bases from V and 13 bases from J, leaving 16 bases between. The CDR3 is 12 residues long. Germline lookup yields CDR1 SQVTM and CDR2 ANQGSEA. The CDR3 spells CSVDGQGPSQFF. The CDR3 bases are TGCAGCGTTGATGGGCAGGGGCCCTCTCAGTTCTTC.

This clone has only a few counts. The CDR3 DNA is TGTGCCAGCAGTACCCCCGGGACAGGGAAGAACTACGAGCAGTACTTC. Protein: CASSTPGTGKNYEQYF. The chain combines TRBV2 with TRBJ2-7, with 9 bases matching TRBD1. Per germline, CDR1 SNHLY and CDR2 FYNNEI. V lost 5 bases and J lost 3; bases outside the gene matches: 11. CDR3 length: 16 residues.

The chain has TRBV25-1 and TRBJ2-3, with TRBD2 identical over 16 bases. The V segment lost 2 bases and the J segment 10 bases; nucleotides outside the gene matches: 6. The V gene's germline CDR1 is MGHDK and CDR2 SYGVNS. The CDR3 runs to 16 residues. Here the CDR3 reads CASSEVGLAGGMAQYF. CDR3 DNA: TGTGCCAGCAGTGAAGTGGGACTAGCGGGGGGGATGGCGCAGTATTTT.

The chain joins TRBV7-9 to TRBJ1-1; weak D call: TRBD1 (5 bases). Germline CDR1 is SEHNR and CDR2 is FQNEAQ (reference sequence). With 4 bases removed from V and 5 bases from J, the gap between germline ends came to 14 bases. There are 14 residues in the CDR3. DNA of the CDR3: TGTGCCAGCAGCTCCCGCAGGGCGGATACTGAAGCTTTCTTT. Residues: CASSSRRADTEAFF.

The V and J genes are TRBV9 and TRBJ2-3; D might be TRBD2 (6 bases). V lost 2 bases and J 3 bases, leaving 7 bases between the germline ends. Germline CDR1 and CDR2: SGDLS and YYNGEE. This CDR3 spans 13 amino acids. CDR3 in amino acids: CASSVAGTDTQYF. The CDR3 region has the DNA TGTGCCAGCAGCGTTGCGGGGACAGATACGCAGTATTTT.

The chain couples TRBV29-1 to TRBJ2-5, with D unresolved. Gene TRBJ2-7 matches the end of the DNA better, so the J call may be wrong. The CDR3 totals 11 residues. The germline CDR1 and CDR2 sequences are SQVTM and ANQGSEA. The CDR3 DNA sequence: TGCAGCGTCAAATGGGGTGCCGAGCAGTACTTC. Its translation: CSVKWGAEQYF.

The chain has TRBV6-6 and TRBJ1-2, with D possibly being TRBD1 (6 bases). Germline CDR1 and CDR2: MNHNY and SVGAGI (reference sequence). Trimming left V 7 bases short and J 1 base short, with 7 bases between. There are 12 residues in the CDR3. The CDR3 spells CASIGGNYGYTF. The CDR3 DNA sequence: TGTGCCAGCATAGGGGGTAACTATGGCTACACCTTC.

V gene TRBV30 combines with J gene TRBJ1-5, with D uncertain. V lost 0 bases and J 1 base, leaving 7 bases between the germline ends. This CDR3 is 14 amino acids long. Germline CDR1 and CDR2: GTSNPN and SVGIG (reference sequence). This CDR3 reads CAWSVGPSNQPQHF. CDR3 DNA: TGTGCCTGGAGTGTAGGACCAAGCAATCAGCCCCAGCATTTT.

J is TRBJ2-7 and V is TRBV30; TRBD2 matches at 8 bases. Unmatched junction bases numbered 14, after V lost 4 bases and J lost 0 bases. This CDR3 has 17 amino acids. Germline CDR1 is GTSNPN and CDR2 is SVGIG (reference sequence). CDR3 coding DNA: TGTGCCTGGAACGGCGGGGGGCCCCCTTTATTCTCCTACGAGCAGTACTTC. Translation gives CAWNGGGPPLFSYEQYF. The full variable domain, its missing parts supplied by reference TRBV30 and TRBJ2-7, is SQTIHQWPATLVQPVGSPLSLECTVEGTSNPNLYWYRQAAGRGLQLLFYSVGIGQISSEVPQNLSASRPQDRQFILSSKKLLLSDSGFYLCAWNGGGPPLFSYEQYFGPGTRLTVT.

CDR3 DNA: TGTGCCAGTAGTGCCGGGACAGGGAACTATGGCTACACCTTC. Translated, it gives CASSAGTGNYGYTF. The chain employs TRBV19 and TRBJ1-2; 9 positions agree with TRBD1. V lost 5 bases to trimming and J lost 2 bases; unmatched junction nucleotides: 3. Germline assignment: CDR1 LNHDA and CDR2 SQIVND (reference sequence). The CDR3 is 14 amino acids. The variable domain in full, completed from reference TRBV19 and TRBJ1-2, reads DGGITQSPKYLFRKEGQNVTLSCEQNLNHDAMYWYRQDPGQGLRLIYYSQIVNDFQKGDIAEGYSVSREKKESFPLTVTSAQKNPTAFYLCASSAGTGNYGYTFGSGTRLTVV.

This chain connects TRBV4-1 to TRBJ1-2; TRBD1 matches 7 bases. The V segment lost 2 bases and the J segment 7 bases; nucleotides outside the gene matches: 7. CDR1 is MGHRA and CDR2 is YSYEKL in the germline V gene. The CDR3 runs to 14 residues. CDR3 in DNA: TGCGCCAGCAGCCAAAAGGAAAGGGGGCTTGGCTACACCTTC. Its translation is CASSQKERGLGYTF.

The J gene is TRBJ2-1, the V gene TRBV4-1; 11 nucleotides match TRBD2. Germline lookup yields CDR1 MGHRA and CDR2 YSYEKL. Germline trimming cut 2 bases from V and 0 bases from J; bases unmatched to any gene: 9. The CDR3 length is 19 residues. CDR3 loop: CASSQLPTSGAYSYNEQFF. The CDR3 DNA reads TGCGCCAGCAGCCAACTCCCGACTAGCGGGGCCTACTCCTACAATGAGCAGTTCTTC.

This clone turned up a few times. The rearrangement joins TRBV7-9 to TRBJ1-6; 8 bases are a match to TRBD1. The J segment lost 7 bases and the V segment lost 4 bases, leaving 12 bases of the junction unmatched. This CDR3 is 17 amino acids long. Germline V lookup: CDR1 SEHNR, CDR2 FQNEAQ (reference sequence). The CDR3 DNA reads as TGTGCCAGCAGCTCATCCACCCAACGACAGGGGAATTCACCCCTCCACTTT. Translated, it gives CASSSSTQRQGNSPLHF.

This clone was observed a handful of times. The V gene is TRBV29-1, the J gene TRBJ1-1; no clear D gene. The germline CDR1 and CDR2 sequences are SQVTM and ANQGSEA. This CDR3 is built from 11 residues. V was clipped by 5 bases and J by 4 bases, with 8 bases between them. The CDR3 loop reads CSVRPGTEAFF. Written as DNA, the CDR3 is TGCAGCGTTCGCCCGGGCACTGAAGCTTTCTTT.

This clone was counted a few times. The V and J genes are TRBV27 and TRBJ2-3; 7 bases map to TRBD2. The germline CDR1 and CDR2 sequences are MNHEY and SMNVEV (reference sequence). This CDR3 is built from 17 residues. Trimming took 5 bases from V and 3 from J; bases not matched to a gene: 14. DNA of the CDR3: TGTGCCAGCAGTCCCGCACTAGCCGGGGGGATAACAGATACGCAGTATTTT. It codes for CASSPALAGGITDTQYF.